Given below is one TCR beta chain in context. This specimen belongs to a study of blood T cell repertoires in COVID-19. About the study: The study drew acute and convalescent COVID-19 samples from the United States, Italy and Spain. PBMCs, B-cell-depleted T cells, or T cells were the source of the cDNA or gDNA that made up the material.

Germline V lookup: CDR1 SGHRS, CDR2 YFSETQ. The CDR3 runs to 14 residues. Trimming cost V 2 bases and J 1 base; bases outside gene matches: 2. Per the original methods: Reference gene primer amplification gave estimated nucleated cell counts. Only in-frame clones appear in the TCRdb table, and some are missing; sequencing was by immunoSEQ multiplex PCR. V, J and clone size are those of that table, while D and trimming were read from the DNA. Here the sample spans about 210,000 clones, around 84% being singletons. This sequence originates from a human donor in a cohort sampled during active COVID-19. The V gene is TRBV5-1, the J gene TRBJ1-2, with TRBD1 identical over 7 bases. The sample comprised peripheral blood. The chain's CDR3 is CASSFRQGNYGYTF. The CDR3 DNA reads as TGCGCCAGCAGCTTTAGACAGGGTAACTATGGCTACACCTTC.